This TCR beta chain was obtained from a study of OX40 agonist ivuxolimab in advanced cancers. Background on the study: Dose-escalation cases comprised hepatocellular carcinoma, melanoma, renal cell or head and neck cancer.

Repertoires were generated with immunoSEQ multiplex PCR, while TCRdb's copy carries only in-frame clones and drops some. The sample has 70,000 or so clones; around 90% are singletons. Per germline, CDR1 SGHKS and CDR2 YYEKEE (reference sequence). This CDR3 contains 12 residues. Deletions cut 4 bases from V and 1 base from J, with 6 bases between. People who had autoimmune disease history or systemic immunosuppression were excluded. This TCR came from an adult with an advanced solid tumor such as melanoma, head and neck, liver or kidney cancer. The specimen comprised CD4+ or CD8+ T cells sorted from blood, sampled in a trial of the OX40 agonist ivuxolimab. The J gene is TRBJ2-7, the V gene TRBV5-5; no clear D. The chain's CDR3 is CASSISSYEQYF. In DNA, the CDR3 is TGTGCCAGCAGCATCTCGTCCTACGAGCAGTACTTC.